This passage covers 10 T cell receptor beta chains from one sample sequenced in a study of cytomegalovirus exposure and HLA in healthy donors. Primers included in the PCR were 60 Vbeta and 13 Jbeta primers. The protocol was immunoSEQ multiplex PCR, while the TCRdb copy is restricted to in-frame clones and leaves out a portion. The sample comprises around 200,000 clones, 70% to 75% of which are singletons, and about 4.4% rests with the top ten. Sequenced: PBMCs. The origin of the receptors is a man aged 30 to 39 in good health and CMV-seropositive.

This clone has just one count. V is TRBV30 and J is TRBJ2-1; TRBD2 matches at 10 bases. Per germline, CDR1 GTSNPN and CDR2 SVGIG (reference sequence). The V gene end was trimmed by 1 base and the J gene end by 9 bases; junction bases not matched to a gene: 6. This CDR3 spans 14 amino acids. CDR3 region: CAWSASGGGSEQFF. In DNA, the CDR3 is TGTGCCTGGAGTGCCAGCGGGGGGGGCAGTGAGCAGTTCTTC.

The chain joins TRBV7-3 to TRBJ1-1; D perhaps matches TRBD1 (5 bases). The CDR3 is 15 amino acids. CDR1 SGHTA and CDR2 FQGTGA come from the germline V gene. The ends were cut back, 5 bases at V and 1 base at J, with 14 bases in the middle. The CDR3 nucleotides read TGTGCCAGCAGCCCGAACGTTCAGGGGAACACTGAAGCTTTCTTT. Translated, it gives CASSPNVQGNTEAFF.

CDR3: CASSFPLENNEQFF. The CDR3 bases are TGTGCCAGCAGCTTCCCCTTAGAGAACAATGAGCAGTTCTTC. The chain has TRBV7-6 and TRBJ2-1; D gene ambiguous. V lost 3 bases, J lost 5 bases, and 11 bases lay in between. Germline assignment: CDR1 SGHVS and CDR2 FNYEAQ. The CDR3 spans 14 residues.

The V and J genes are TRBV19 and TRBJ2-5; 13 bases match TRBD2. Germline V gene data show CDR1 as LNHDA and CDR2 as SQIVND (reference sequence). This CDR3 contains 15 residues. With V trimmed by 6 bases and J by 4 bases, 5 bases remained unmatched. CDR3 DNA sequence: TGTGCCAGTAGCCAAGGACTAGCGGGAGCAGAGACCCAGTACTTC. It specifies CASSQGLAGAETQYF.

The chain is built from TRBV7-9 and TRBJ2-1; D gene unclear. With 8 bases removed from V and 3 bases from J, the gap between germline ends came to 8 bases. Germline CDR1 reads SEHNR; CDR2 reads FQNEAQ (reference sequence). CDR3 length: 12 residues. CDR3 sequence reads: CASGSVYNEQFF. In DNA, the CDR3 is TGTGCCAGCGGTAGTGTCTACAATGAGCAGTTCTTC.

This rearrangement joins TRBV7-3 to TRBJ2-3; no clear D gene. CDR1 is SGHTA and CDR2 is FQGTGA in the germline V gene. The V and J ends lost 5 bases and 2 bases respectively, with 5 bases between them. The CDR3 has 12 amino acids. The CDR3 protein is CASSKYTDTQYF. CDR3 bases: TGTGCCAGCAGCAAATACACAGATACGCAGTATTTT.

The chain recombines TRBV7-9 with TRBJ2-2, with D maybe TRBD2 (6 bases). CDR3 length equals 16 residues. CDR1 is SEHNR and CDR2 is FQNEAQ in the germline V gene (reference sequence). V was trimmed by 1 base and J by 5 bases, leaving 14 bases between them. The CDR3 region is CASSLERERETGELFF. In DNA, the CDR3 is TGTGCCAGCAGCTTAGAACGGGAGCGAGAAACCGGGGAGCTGTTTTTT.

The CDR3 region has the DNA TGTGCCATCAACGGGGGGGCGAACACCGGGGAGCTGTTTTTT. As protein: CAINGGANTGELFF. V is TRBV10-3 and J is TRBJ2-2; 8 bases agree with TRBD2. The CDR3 length is 14 residues. The junction had 1 base not matched to a gene; V was cut back by 7 bases and J by 0 bases. Germline V CDR1 and CDR2: ENHRY, SYGVKD.

There are a few counts of this clone. This rearrangement joins TRBV14 to TRBJ2-1; TRBD1 agrees at 10 bases. V shed 4 bases and J 7 bases; nucleotides not matched to a gene: 10. In germline, CDR1 is SGHDN, CDR2 FVKESK. The CDR3 covers 16 residues. CDR3 protein: CASSPHRTGGRNEQFF. CDR3 nucleotide sequence: TGTGCCAGCAGCCCGCATCGGACAGGGGGTAGGAATGAGCAGTTCTTC. The variable domain in full, completed from reference TRBV14 and TRBJ2-1, reads EAGVTQFPSHSVIEKGQTVTLRCDPISGHDNLYWYRRVMGKEIKFLLHFVKESKQDESGMPNNRFLAERTGGTYSTLKVQPAELEDSGVYFCASSPHRTGGRNEQFFGPGTRLTVL.

This rearrangement joins TRBV7-9 to TRBJ2-5, with 9 nucleotides matching TRBD1. With 5 bases clipped from V and 4 bases from J, the junction kept 8 bases outside the gene matches. CDR3 length: 15 residues. The germline CDR1 and CDR2 sequences are SEHNR and FQNEAQ (reference sequence). The CDR3 region has the DNA TGTGCCAGCAGCAACCCGGGACAGGGTACAGAGACCCAGTACTTC. Encoded protein: CASSNPGQGTETQYF.